The next 21 T cell receptor beta chains were all read from a single sample in a study of neurological immune-mediated disorders. MiXCR, applied by TCRdb to the 5' RACE reads, yields one record per CDR3 protein. The sample consists of some 37,000 distinct CDR3 sequences, roughly 15% of them appearing once. Sample: PBMCs. These receptors were taken from a woman aged 50 to 60 with HTLV-1-associated myelopathy (HAM/TSP).

There are many counts of this clonotype. The chain uses TRBV5-1 and TRBJ2-3; D unclear. CDR1 is SGHRS, CDR2 YFSETQ, per germline. The CDR3 totals 15 residues. Trimming took 2 bases from V and 2 from J, leaving 12 bases between them. CDR3 sequence (DNA): TGCGCCAGCAGCTTAATCCCAAAGCCCACAGATACGCAGTATTTT. It codes for CASSLIPKPTDTQYF.

This clonotype was observed at least ten times. The V call is TRBV20-1, the J call TRBJ1-1, with 9 bases aligning to TRBD1. Unmatched junction bases numbered 2, after V lost 6 bases and J lost 0 bases. This CDR3 region has 13 residues. Germline values: CDR1 DFQATT, CDR2 SNEGSKA (reference sequence). CDR3 residues: CSARTGVNTEAFF. CDR3 sequence (DNA): TGCAGTGCCCGGACAGGGGTGAACACTGAAGCTTTCTTT.

The sample holds many counts of this clonotype. Written as DNA, the CDR3 is TGTGCCAGCAGTTGGGCCGTAGATTCACCCCTCCACTTT. It yields the protein CASSWAVDSPLHF. This rearrangement joins TRBV27 to TRBJ1-6; no firm D call. This CDR3 is built from 13 residues. Per germline, CDR1 MNHEY and CDR2 SMNVEV (reference sequence). V was cut by 4 bases and J by 8 bases, with 9 bases left in between.

This clonotype was recorded many times. The chain links TRBV20-1 to TRBJ1-5; D is unclear. The CDR3 is 13 residues long. Germline assignment: CDR1 DFQATT and CDR2 SNEGSKA (reference sequence). Between the trimmed V and J ends, which lost 6 bases and 6 bases, there was a span of 15 bases. The DNA for the CDR3 is TGCAGTGCCACCCGAGGGTTGAGTCAGCCCCAGCATTTT. This encodes CSATRGLSQPQHF.

This clonotype is labeled as medium-sized. The V call is TRBV6-6, the J call TRBJ2-3; 9 bases fit TRBD2. Looked up from germline, CDR1 is MNHNY and CDR2 is SVGAGI (reference sequence). The trim removed 6 bases at V and 2 bases at J, leaving 3 bases unmatched. The CDR3 sequence is 14 residues long. CDR3 loop: CASRAGGPTDTQYF. The CDR3 DNA follows: TGTGCCAGCAGAGCGGGGGGACCCACAGATACGCAGTATTTT.

This clonotype was seen repeatedly, ten times or more. This chain connects TRBV7-8 to TRBJ2-3; the D gene is possibly TRBD2 (7 bases). The V and J ends lost 5 bases and 4 bases respectively, with 13 bases between them. Per the germline V gene, CDR1 is SGHVS and CDR2 is FQNEAQ. This CDR3 is 14 amino acids long. CDR3 amino acids: CASSLGGPADTQYF. The CDR3, as DNA: TGTGCCAGCAGCCTCGGGGGGCCAGCAGATACGCAGTATTTT.

This clonotype was observed many times. The chain has TRBV7-8 and TRBJ2-3; 13 positions agree with TRBD2. Germline assignment: CDR1 SGHVS and CDR2 FQNEAQ. J lost 2 bases, V lost 5 bases, and 7 bases had no gene match. The CDR3 runs to 17 residues. The CDR3 DNA sequence: TGTGCCAGCAGCACCCGGACTAGCGGGGGCCCCACAGATACGCAGTATTTT. Encoded protein: CASSTRTSGGPTDTQYF.

This clonotype occurred many times. The V and J genes are TRBV7-2 and TRBJ1-6; D is uncertain. The CDR3 length is 13 residues. Deletions cut 7 bases from V and 13 bases from J, with 17 bases between. The germline V gene has CDR1 SGHTA and CDR2 FQGNSA. CDR3 amino acids: CASNQDRDAPLHF. The CDR3 DNA sequence: TGTGCCAGCAACCAGGACCGCGATGCGCCCCTCCACTTT.

The chain carries TRBV12-3 or TRBV12-4 and TRBJ1-5; the D is unclear. V gave up 7 bases and J gave up 11 bases, with 15 bases separating them. The CDR3 is made up of 12 amino acids. The CDR3 DNA is TGTGCCAGCAATTCCTCGGGAGGAGCCCAGCATTTT. Amino acid sequence: CASNSSGGAQHF.

This clonotype was seen at least ten times. The rearrangement uses TRBV5-4 and TRBJ2-1; perhaps TRBD1 as D (6 bases). This CDR3 is built from 15 residues. V was pared by 6 bases and J by 8 bases, with 21 bases between. CDR1 is SGHNT, CDR2 YYREEE, per germline (reference sequence). CDR3 nucleotides: TGTGCCAGCACCGTGACCGCTACAGGGTATGATGAGCAGTTCTTC. Its translation: CASTVTATGYDEQFF.

This clonotype was seen ten or more times. The rearrangement joins TRBV5-1 to TRBJ2-6; no definite D call. V lost 5 bases to trimming and J lost 0 bases, with 9 bases between them. The germline V gene encodes CDR1 SGHRS and CDR2 YFSETQ. This CDR3 is 15 amino acids long. CDR3 sequence (DNA): TGCGCCAGCAGGGTTGCCGCCTCTGGGGCCAACGTCCTGACTTTC. Amino acids: CASRVAASGANVLTF.

This clonotype was picked up many times. V and J are TRBV6-5 and TRBJ2-3; TRBD2 aligns across 9 bases. Germline V CDR1 and CDR2: MNHEY, SVGAGI. J lost 4 bases, V lost 7 bases, and 9 bases had no gene match. This CDR3 contains 15 residues. The chain's CDR3 is CASTLRAGGPDTQYF. The CDR3 DNA reads as TGTGCCAGCACCCTAAGGGCGGGGGGGCCAGATACGCAGTATTTT.

This clonotype has at least ten counts. This chain joins TRBV15 and TRBJ1-5; unclear D gene. CDR1 is LNHNV, CDR2 YYDKDF, per germline (reference sequence). V lost 1 base and J 0 bases, leaving 10 bases between the germline ends. This CDR3 is built from 16 residues. The CDR3 region is CATSRAARTSNQPQHF. In DNA form, the CDR3 reads TGTGCCACCAGCAGAGCGGCCAGAACTAGCAATCAGCCCCAGCATTTT.

This clonotype occurred many times. The chain employs TRBV6-2 or TRBV6-3 and TRBJ2-7; TRBD1 matches at 11 bases. The germline V gene has CDR1 MNHEY and CDR2 SVGEGT. The CDR3 has 14 residues. Trimming cost V 6 bases and J 4 bases; bases outside gene matches: 5. Here the CDR3 DNA reads TGTGCCAGCAGCCGGACAGGGGGCCAGTACGAGCAGTACTTC. Its protein is CASSRTGGQYEQYF.

This clonotype has a count of ten or more. V is TRBV3-1 and J is TRBJ1-1, with D possibly TRBD1 on 5 matching bases. The V gene's germline CDR1 is LGHDT and CDR2 YNNKEL (reference sequence). The CDR3 contains 13 residues. V lost 5 bases and J 3 bases, leaving 10 bases between the germline ends. As DNA, the CDR3 is TGTGCCAGCAGCTGGGACCCATACACTGAAGCTTTCTTT. It yields the protein CASSWDPYTEAFF.

This clonotype was counted ten times or more. The chain joins TRBV5-1 to TRBJ2-3, with a tentative D call TRBD1 (6 bases). The V and J ends lost 0 bases and 0 bases respectively, with 14 bases between them. CDR3 length: 17 amino acids. Germline V gives CDR1 SGHRS, CDR2 YFSETQ. The CDR3 nucleotides read TGCGCCAGCAGCTTGGGGTTGGGGGCCCCTAGCACAGATACGCAGTATTTT. Translating gives CASSLGLGAPSTDTQYF.

The chain has TRBV5-4 and TRBJ2-3; D call uncertain. The V gene lost 3 bases and the J gene lost 3 bases, with 14 bases spanning the gap. This CDR3 contains 15 residues. The germline CDR1 and CDR2 sequences are SGHNT and YYREEE (reference sequence). For the CDR3, the DNA is TGTGCCAGCAGCTCGTTAACTACCGATACAGATACGCAGTATTTT. It specifies CASSSLTTDTDTQYF.

There are many counts of this clonotype. J is TRBJ2-5 and V is TRBV7-2; weak D call: TRBD2 (6 bases). Germline CDR1 and CDR2: SGHTA and FQGNSA. CDR3 length: 13 amino acids. V lost 5 bases to trimming and J lost 2 bases, with 9 bases between them. CDR3 sequence (DNA): TGTGCCAGCAGCCCTCGGGGGCAAGAGACCCAGTACTTC. This translates into CASSPRGQETQYF.

Ten or more counts support this clonotype. The chain couples TRBV5-8 to TRBJ1-2; TRBD1 agrees at 7 bases. With 4 bases clipped from V and 0 bases from J, the junction kept 12 bases outside the gene matches. The CDR3 totals 17 residues. Per the germline V gene, CDR1 is SGHTS and CDR2 is YDEGEE. The CDR3 is CASSRMIDRVANYGYTF. CDR3 nucleotides: TGTGCCAGCAGCCGGATGATCGACAGGGTCGCTAACTATGGCTACACCTTC.

This clonotype was detected many times. The chain is built from TRBV7-2 and TRBJ1-2, with D maybe TRBD1 (5 bases). V dropped 3 bases and J dropped 4 bases, with 12 bases sitting between them. The germline V gene encodes CDR1 SGHTA and CDR2 FQGNSA. CDR3 length: 14 residues. The CDR3 here is CASSFPGHSYGYTF. The CDR3 DNA reads as TGTGCCAGCAGCTTTCCCGGACATTCCTATGGCTACACCTTC.

This clonotype was seen many times. V and J are TRBV18 and TRBJ1-1; 7 bases match TRBD1. Germline trimming cut 5 bases from V and 5 bases from J; bases unmatched to any gene: 8. The CDR3 has 14 residues. The germline CDR1 and CDR2 sequences are KGHSH and LQKENI. The DNA of the CDR3 is TGTGCCAGCTCATCGACGACAGGGCGGACTGAAGCTTTCTTT. Translating gives CASSSTTGRTEAFF. The full variable domain, rest sourced from reference TRBV18 and TRBJ1-1, is NAGVMQNPRHLVRRRGQEARLRCSPMKGHSHVYWYRQLPEEGLKFMVYLQKENIIDESGMPKERFSAEFPKEGPSILRIQQVVRGDSAAYFCASSSTTGRTEAFFGQGTRLTVV.